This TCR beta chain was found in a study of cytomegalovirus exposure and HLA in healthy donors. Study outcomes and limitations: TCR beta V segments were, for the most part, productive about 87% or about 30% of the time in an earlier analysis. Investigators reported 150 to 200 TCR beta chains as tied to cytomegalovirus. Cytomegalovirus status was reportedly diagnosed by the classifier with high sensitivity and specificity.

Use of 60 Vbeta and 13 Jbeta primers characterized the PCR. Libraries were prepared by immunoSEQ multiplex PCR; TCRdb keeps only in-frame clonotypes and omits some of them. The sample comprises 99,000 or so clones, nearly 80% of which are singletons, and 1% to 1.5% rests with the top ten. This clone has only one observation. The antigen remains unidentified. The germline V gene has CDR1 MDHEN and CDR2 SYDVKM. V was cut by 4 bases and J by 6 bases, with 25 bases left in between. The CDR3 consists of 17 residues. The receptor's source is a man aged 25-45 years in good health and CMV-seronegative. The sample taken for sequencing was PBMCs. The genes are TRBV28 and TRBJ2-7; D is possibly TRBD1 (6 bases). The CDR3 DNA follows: TGTGCCAGCAGTTCTTCCCCCGGGACACTGTTTGGGGCCGAGCAGTACTTC. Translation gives CASSSSPGTLFGAEQYF.